This record concerns one TCR beta chain sequence. Its antigen is unknown. This entry is derived from a study of T cell responses to AZD1222 COVID-19 vaccine. Study-wide results and caveats: Donors in the cohort were predominantly white British and more often female, and clonal diversity was possibly underestimated. Rises in breadth and depth of Spike-specific TCRs came after two AZD1222 doses. Spike-wide coverage was observed for vaccine-associated CD4 TCRs, with dominant responses at 160-218 and 743-854.

Researchers grouped second doses given at about 4 or about 12 weeks into one pool. The table came from immunoSEQ multiplex PCR; TCRdb's copy has only in-frame clones and leaves some out. This repertoire shows approximately 150,000 clones, about nine tenths found once; its top ten account for around 1.2%. Germline V gives CDR1 SQVTM, CDR2 ANQGSEA. The length of the CDR3 is 15 residues. Trimming left V 4 bases short and J 5 bases short, with 21 bases between. The sequencing here drew on peripheral blood, taken 28 days after the second AZD1222 dose. This chain links TRBV29-1 with TRBJ2-7; D could derive from TRBD1 or TRBD2 (6 bases each). The source is an adult who received the AZD1222 COVID-19 vaccine. CDR3 nucleotide sequence: TGCAGCGTTGCGGGGGCTACCGGAGAGCTGAACGAGCAGTACTTC. Its protein product is CSVAGATGELNEQYF.